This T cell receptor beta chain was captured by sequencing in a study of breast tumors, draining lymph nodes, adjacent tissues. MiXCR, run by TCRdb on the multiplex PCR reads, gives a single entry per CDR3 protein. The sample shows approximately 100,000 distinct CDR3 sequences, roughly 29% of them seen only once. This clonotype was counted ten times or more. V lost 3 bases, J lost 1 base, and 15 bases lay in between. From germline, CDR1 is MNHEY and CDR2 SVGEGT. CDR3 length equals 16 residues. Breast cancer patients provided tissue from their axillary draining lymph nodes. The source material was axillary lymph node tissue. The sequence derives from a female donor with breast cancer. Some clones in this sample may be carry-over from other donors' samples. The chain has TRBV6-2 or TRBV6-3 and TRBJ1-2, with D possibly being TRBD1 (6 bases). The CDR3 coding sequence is TGTGCCAGCAGTTATGGCCCCGGGACACTTAACTATGGCTACACCTTC. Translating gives CASSYGPGTLNYGYTF.